This T cell receptor (beta chain) was identified in a study of blood T cell repertoires in COVID-19 (dated by TCRdb to 2019 to 2021). About the full investigation: Samples from collaborators originated in the United States, Italy and Spain and spanned both the acute and convalescent phases of COVID-19. The dataset comprised deeply sampled blood TCRbeta repertoires from subjects exposed to, actively infected with, or recovered from COVID-19. The repertoires were released in a freely available public database meant as a resource for research on the immune response to SARS-CoV-2. The material from the prospective study consisted of cDNA or gDNA derived from T cells, B-cell-depleted T cells, or PBMCs. The samples were drawn from the first 160 participants of the ongoing ImmuneRACE study and from over a thousand subjects provided by 6 global collaborators. A de-identified subject ID, COVID-19 status, age in years and sex were almost always included in the sample metadata. Where available, HLA class I and class II types were obtained from metadata supplied by the sample provider rather than from assay-based typing. Findings and caveats that apply to the study as a whole: Clinical and demographic metadata were provided uncurated, with the amount varying by source and participant.

TCRbeta CDR3 regions were amplified from genomic DNA using the immunoSEQ Assay, a bias-controlled multiplex PCR. Regarding the original processing steps: Within the assay, amplification of reference gene primers was used to estimate how many nucleated cells each sample contained. To quantify the absolute abundance of each unique TCRbeta CDR3 rearrangement, sequence reads were collapsed and filtered. For each sample, productive Simpson clonality was calculated by taking the square root of Simpson's diversity index across productive rearrangements. TCRdb re-hosts the immuneACCESS table, in-frame sequences only. Its copies lack some clones; in the studies checked, an unresolved V gene accounts for under half of them, and the cause for the rest is not known. V, J and clone size are taken as reported in that table, and D and trimming were inferred from the DNA itself. The sample table records some 120,000 clones; about 81% of these occur just once. The ten largest clonotypes hold roughly 8.2% of the sample.

This clone was seen just once. The specificity of this receptor is unknown. No clone much larger than this one lies a single base away; base qualities are absent. Whole blood was collected in K2EDTA tubes by collaborating institutions according to the institutions' own protocols. For TCRbeta analysis, collaborator samples were shipped as frozen whole blood, as isolated PBMCs, or as DNA extracted from either sample type. The V end loses 4 bases and the J end loses 4 bases, and a stretch of 11 bases separates them. The CDR3 spans 14 residues, from the cysteine through the phenylalanine. Only the CDR3 DNA stays, 42 bases, in frame from base 1. Taken from the germline V gene (reference sequence), the CDR1 and CDR2 loops are SGHNT and YYREEE.

The sequencing input was peripheral blood. The V and J genes are TRBV5-4 and TRBJ1-4; the D gene remains uncertain. The clonotype was recovered from a man in his 70s with acute or convalescent COVID-19. This receptor carries the CDR3 CASSPGLLNEKLFF. The bases read TGTGCCAGCAGCCCAGGCCTACTTAATGAAAAACTGTTTTTT.